These T cell receptor beta chains were read from a single sample in a study of blood T cell repertoires in COVID-19. The assay was immunoSEQ multiplex PCR, and TCRdb's table has in-frame clones only and misses some. The sample holds roughly 160,000 clones, about four fifths seen once. The material sequenced was peripheral blood. These receptors came from a woman of 80 years or more with COVID-19, enrolled during active disease. Both conserved end residues are part of each CDR3. Fields, in order: V gene, D gene, J gene, clone size, CDR3 protein, CDR3 DNA. The D gene is left open where the match is weak. Rows give clone size only sometimes, using once, few, many, or a class for an expanded clone.

>TRBV5-5|-|TRBJ1-6|-
CASSSRGTDYNSPLHF
TGTGCCAGCAGCTCACGCGGGACGGACTATAATTCACCCCTCCACTTT
>TRBV28|-|TRBJ1-4|-
CASSFFAREVGEKLFF
TGTGCCAGCAGTTTTTTTGCGCGGGAAGTCGGTGAAAAACTGTTTTTT
>TRBV9|TRBD2|TRBJ2-2|-
CASSVVAGGYTGELFF
TGTGCCAGCAGCGTAGTAGCGGGGGGATACACCGGGGAGCTGTTTTTT
>TRBV5-1|-|TRBJ2-7|-
CASSLSGGGNNWQYF
TGCGCCAGCAGCTTGTCTGGAGGGGGCAATAATTGGCAGTACTTC
>TRBV5-1|TRBD1|TRBJ2-3|few
CASSLVARTGSTDTQYF
TGCGCCAGCAGCTTGGTGGCCCGGACAGGTTCGACAGATACGCAGTATTTT
>TRBV9|TRBD1|TRBJ1-2|-
CASSVGDSIYGYTF
TGTGCCAGCAGCGTAGGGGACAGCATCTATGGCTACACCTTC
>TRBV6-5|-|TRBJ2-7|-
CASTPTGSGVEQYF
TGTGCCAGCACTCCGACAGGTTCTGGCGTGGAGCAGTACTTC
>TRBV27|TRBD2|TRBJ2-1|-
CASSSRSSGRHYNEQFF
TGTGCCAGCAGTTCCCGTTCTAGCGGGAGGCACTACAATGAGCAGTTCTTC
>TRBV7-6|TRBD2|TRBJ2-3|-
CASSLASGSRTDTQYF
TGTGCCAGCAGCTTAGCCAGCGGGAGTAGAACAGATACGCAGTATTTT
>TRBV7-2|-|TRBJ2-7|-
CASSLDGGSRNYEQYF
TGTGCCAGCAGCTTAGACGGGGGATCGCGGAACTACGAGCAGTACTTC
>TRBV7-9|-|TRBJ1-2|-
CASIEGAGGYTF
TGTGCCAGCATCGAAGGAGCGGGCGGCTACACCTTC
>TRBV27|TRBD2|TRBJ2-5|-
CASSGTSGNRQETQYF
TGTGCCAGCAGTGGAACTAGCGGTAACCGACAAGAGACCCAGTACTTC
>TRBV20-1|-|TRBJ1-6|-
CSARDHPGLHF
TGCAGTGCTAGAGATCACCCCGGTCTCCACTTT
>TRBV5-1|TRBD2|TRBJ2-7|-
CASSLASGRAQEQYF
TGCGCCAGCAGCCTCGCTAGCGGGAGGGCCCAGGAGCAGTACTTC
>TRBV6-5|-|TRBJ2-3|-
CATEQGDTQYF
TGTGCCACCGAGCAGGGAGATACGCAGTATTTT
>TRBV6-5|TRBD1|TRBJ2-7|-
CASSSSRDSARYF
TGTGCCAGCAGTTCCTCAAGGGACAGCGCGCGATACTTC
>TRBV21-1|-|TRBJ2-7|-
CASSKAGTSGEQYF
TGTGCCAGCAGCAAAGCCGGGACTAGCGGCGAGCAGTACTTC
>TRBV5-1|TRBD2|TRBJ2-1|-
CASSSELAASSYNEQFF
TGCGCCAGCAGTTCGGAACTAGCGGCCAGCTCCTACAATGAGCAGTTCTTC
>TRBV13|-|TRBJ2-6|-
CASSLAGPGANVLTF
TGTGCCAGCAGCTTAGCAGGGCCTGGGGCCAACGTCCTGACTTTC
>TRBV18|TRBD1|TRBJ2-7|-
CASSPFDRELTEQYF
TGTGCCAGCTCACCGTTCGACAGGGAGTTGACCGAGCAGTACTTC
>TRBV5-4|-|TRBJ2-4|-
CASSLEGVNIQYF
TGTGCCAGCAGCTTGGAGGGGGTAAACATTCAGTACTTC
>TRBV19|-|TRBJ2-5|-
CASRQGGETQYF
TGTGCCAGTAGACAGGGTGGAGAGACCCAGTACTTC
>TRBV28|-|TRBJ1-2|-
CASSLNTIYGYTF
TGTGCCAGCAGTTTGAACACCATCTATGGCTACACCTTC
>TRBV5-5|-|TRBJ2-2|-
CASSSAGLRRTGELFF
TGTGCCAGCAGCTCTGCTGGTCTCCGGAGAACCGGGGAGCTGTTTTTT
>TRBV29-1|-|TRBJ2-5|-
CSVASGLETQYF
TGCAGCGTTGCGAGCGGTCTCGAGACCCAGTACTTC
>TRBV7-2|TRBD1|TRBJ1-2|-
CASSLRQGSYGYTF
TGTGCCAGCAGCCTCAGACAGGGGAGCTATGGCTACACCTTC
>TRBV12-5|-|TRBJ2-5|few
CASGRVGQGNFRTQYF
TGTGCTAGTGGCCGGGTGGGGCAGGGCAATTTCCGGACCCAGTACTTC
>TRBV29-1|TRBD1|TRBJ2-3|-
CSVAPGQGVTDTQYF
TGCAGCGTTGCTCCGGGACAGGGGGTCACAGATACGCAGTATTTT
>TRBV19|-|TRBJ1-1|-
CASSIVAGDSEAFF
TGTGCCAGTAGTATAGTTGCGGGCGATTCTGAAGCTTTCTTT
>TRBV5-4|TRBD1|TRBJ2-7|-
CASSAAQGDYEQYF
TGTGCCAGCAGCGCGGCTCAGGGGGACTACGAGCAGTACTTC
>TRBV11-2|-|TRBJ2-3|once
CASSLSGTDTQYF
TGTGCCAGCAGCCTCAGCGGGACAGATACGCAGTATTTT
>TRBV5-6|-|TRBJ1-4|-
CASSPVTAGNEKLFF
TGTGCCAGCAGCCCTGTCACCGCGGGGAATGAAAAACTGTTTTTT
>TRBV19|-|TRBJ2-3|-
CASTLYSGDTDTQYF
TGTGCCAGTACACTGTATAGCGGTGACACAGATACGCAGTATTTT
>TRBV4-3|TRBD2|TRBJ2-1|-
CASSQGGLLRNAEQFF
TGCGCCAGCAGCCAAGGGGGACTACTGAGGAACGCTGAGCAGTTCTTC
>TRBV23-1|-|TRBJ2-2|-
CASSQWQGCTGELFF
TGCGCCAGCAGTCAATGGCAGGGGTGCACCGGGGAGCTGTTTTTT
>TRBV28|TRBD1|TRBJ1-5|-
CASSQGQGNQPQHF
TGTGCCAGCAGCCAGGGACAGGGGAATCAGCCCCAGCATTTT
>TRBV20-1|-|TRBJ2-7|-
CSARDSRDPPF
TGCAGTGCTAGAGACTCCCGGGATCCACCTTTC
>TRBV24-1|TRBD1|TRBJ2-7|-
CATSVTGGNYEQYF
TGTGCCACCAGCGTGACAGGGGGGAACTACGAGCAGTACTTC
>TRBV18|-|TRBJ1-6|few
CASSPPAQGYGNSPLHF
TGTGCCAGCTCACCACCCGCGCAGGGGTATGGGAATTCACCCCTCCACTTT
>TRBV2|-|TRBJ1-2|-
CAEIRGSAVYGYTF
TGTGCAGAAATTCGGGGGTCCGCCGTCTATGGCTACACCTTC
>TRBV5-4|-|TRBJ1-6|-
CASSLDQGGLSPLHF
TGTGCCAGCAGCTTGGACCAGGGAGGTCTTTCACCCCTCCACTTT
>TRBV4-2|TRBD1|TRBJ1-6|-
CASSQEGTGENSPLHF
TGTGCCAGCAGCCAAGAAGGGACAGGGGAAAATTCACCCCTCCACTTT
>TRBV7-2|TRBD1|TRBJ1-5|-
CASSLGTGADQPQHF
TGTGCCAGCAGCTTAGGTACAGGGGCGGATCAGCCCCAGCATTTT
>TRBV4-1|-|TRBJ1-2|-
CASSQDPGQRGYGYTF
TGCGCCAGCAGCCAAGACCCCGGACAGAGGGGGTATGGCTACACCTTC
>TRBV2|TRBD1|TRBJ1-5|-
CASSQGGGQPQHF
TGTGCCAGCAGCCAGGGGGGCGGTCAGCCCCAGCATTTT
>TRBV28|TRBD2|TRBJ2-2|few
CASKAGGGTGELFF
TGTGCCAGCAAAGCGGGAGGAGGCACCGGGGAGCTGTTTTTT
>TRBV18|-|TRBJ1-4|-
CASSPGGPNEKLFF
TGTGCCAGCTCACCGGGGGGGCCAAATGAAAAACTGTTTTTT
>TRBV28|-|TRBJ1-3|few
CASTSGNTIYF
TGTGCCAGCACCTCGGGGAACACCATATATTTT
>TRBV18|-|TRBJ2-4|-
CASSLELLAKNIQYF
TGTGCCAGCTCACTAGAGTTATTAGCCAAAAACATTCAGTACTTC
>TRBV24-1|TRBD2|TRBJ2-1|-
CATSEGGSGRNEQFF
TGTGCCACCAGTGAGGGGGGGTCAGGGCGGAATGAGCAGTTCTTC